The 7 T cell receptor beta chains listed next were all sequenced from one sample in a study of CD8 T cells in ankylosing spondylitis (dated by TCRdb to the late 2010s). The research as a whole found: A TCR beta motif of several highly homologous amino acid variants appeared characteristic of blood from ankylosing spondylitis patients.

Library preparation employed 5' RACE. The listed sequencing device is Illumina HiSeq 2500. TCRdb reprocessed the public reads (quality trimming at Q25 with fastp, clone calling with MiXCR) and kept in-frame beta chains. Here each entry gathers all rows of one CDR3 protein and keeps the most common genes and DNA. The sample includes about 220,000 distinct CDR3 sequences, with about 7.3% observed a single time. The biggest ten clones account for approximately 15% of the sample. Which antigens these TCRs recognize remains unknown. Sequencing was done on a sample of blood, either unsorted or a sorted T cell fraction (not recorded which). These receptors were collected from a male donor with ankylosing spondylitis.

This clonotype was observed at least ten times. The V call is TRBV20-1, the J call TRBJ2-1; D ambiguous. The CDR3 loop spans 10 amino acids. CDR1 is DFQATT, CDR2 SNEGSKA, per germline (reference sequence). The germline V and J ends were trimmed by 1 base and 7 bases, with 2 bases remaining between them. The CDR3: CSARVNEQFF. The CDR3 nucleotides read TGCAGTGCTAGAGTAAATGAGCAGTTCTTC.

This clonotype was seen only a few times. This chain connects TRBV4-2 to TRBJ2-2; D is uncertain. V was shortened by 0 bases and J by 0 bases, with 14 bases between the two germline ends. Germline CDR1 LGHNA, CDR2 YNFKEQ. The CDR3 is 18 residues long. The CDR3 spells CASSQDPLWVTNTGELFF. For the CDR3, the DNA is TGTGCCAGCAGCCAAGATCCCCTGTGGGTTACGAACACCGGGGAGCTGTTTTTT.

The V call is TRBV11-2, the J call TRBJ2-5, with 12 bases identical to TRBD2. Trimming cost V 5 bases and J 4 bases; bases outside gene matches: 8. The CDR3 is 16 residues long. The germline gives CDR1 SGHAT, CDR2 FQNNGV. The CDR3 coding sequence is TGTGCCAGCAGCGGACTAGCGGGATGGGACGGAGAGACCCAGTACTTC. It is translated as CASSGLAGWDGETQYF.

This clonotype was detected many times. This sequence joins TRBV14 and TRBJ2-1, with TRBD2 matching 14 bases. Germline trimming cut 0 bases from V and 1 base from J; bases unmatched to any gene: 14. The CDR3 contains 22 residues. Germline V gene data show CDR1 as SGHDN and CDR2 as FVKESK. CDR3 nucleotide sequence: TGTGCCAGCAGCCAAGATCTATTTTCGGGACTAGCGGGAGTCCCATCCTACAATGAGCAGTTCTTC. Protein product: CASSQDLFSGLAGVPSYNEQFF.

The J gene is TRBJ2-5, the V gene TRBV5-1; D is undetermined. V was shortened by 4 bases and J by 5 bases, with 18 bases between the two germline ends. CDR1 and CDR2 from the germline V gene are SGHRS and YFSETQ. The CDR3 consists of 15 residues. CDR3 in amino acids: CASSPSRTRVETQYF. The CDR3 DNA reads as TGCGCCAGCAGCCCATCACGGACCCGCGTGGAGACCCAGTACTTC.

This clonotype was seen repeatedly, ten times or more. The rearrangement links TRBV20-1 to TRBJ2-7; 9 bases are a match to TRBD1. Germline-derived CDR1 and CDR2 are DFQATT and SNEGSKA (reference sequence). This CDR3 contains 16 residues. V shed 0 bases and J 3 bases; nucleotides not matched to a gene: 9. The DNA of the CDR3 is TGCAGTGCTAGAGATCTGCTGGGACAGGGTTTCTACGAGCAGTACTTC. The encoded protein is CSARDLLGQGFYEQYF.

This clonotype was picked up many times. The chain has TRBV6-1 and TRBJ2-2, with D uncertain. The V end was cut by 4 bases, the J end by 1 base, with 4 bases between. The CDR3 is made up of 13 amino acids. CDR1 and CDR2 (germline): MNHNS, SASEGT. DNA of the CDR3: TGTGCCAGCAGTGGGGAGAACACCGGGGAGCTGTTTTTT. It yields the protein CASSGENTGELFF.